The 8 T cell receptor beta chains presented below share a single source sample, sequenced in a study of cytomegalovirus exposure and HLA in healthy donors. Sequenced by immunoSEQ multiplex PCR; TCRdb stores in-frame clones only, minus some. The table includes 110,000 to 150,000 clones, about 95% detected once. Sequencing was done on a sample of PBMCs. All receptors come from a man aged 18 to 30 in good health and CMV-seropositive.

The chain links TRBV7-2 to TRBJ2-5; TRBD1 matches at 10 bases. Germline assignment: CDR1 SGHTA and CDR2 FQGNSA. The CDR3 is 14 amino acids. Trimming at V came to 6 bases and at J to 7 bases, leaving 8 bases not matched to a gene. The CDR3 DNA sequence: TGTGCCAGCAGATTGACAGGGGGCGCGGGGACCCAGTACTTC. It encodes CASRLTGGAGTQYF. The full variable domain, rest sourced from reference TRBV7-2 and TRBJ2-5, is GAGVSQSPSNKVTEKGKDVELRCDPISGHTALYWYRQSLGQGLEFLIYFQGNSAPDKSGLPSDRFSAERTGGSVSTLTIQRTQQEDSAVYLCASRLTGGAGTQYFGPGTRLLVL.

This chain uses TRBV7-9 with TRBJ2-5; D call uncertain. The germline gives CDR1 SEHNR, CDR2 FQNEAQ (reference sequence). The CDR3 loop spans 12 amino acids. Deletions cut 5 bases from V and 5 bases from J, with 9 bases between. The CDR3 sequence: CASSPIRETQYF. CDR3 coding DNA: TGTGCCAGCAGCCCAATTCGGGAGACCCAGTACTTC.

This clone was detected only a few times. V gene TRBV28 combines with J gene TRBJ2-5; 8 bases match TRBD2. With 1 base clipped from V and 2 bases from J, the junction kept 6 bases outside the gene matches. The CDR3 runs to 16 residues. Germline values: CDR1 MDHEN, CDR2 SYDVKM. The CDR3 loop reads CASSLFTSGTQETQYF. The CDR3 bases are TGTGCCAGCAGTTTATTCACTAGCGGTACACAAGAGACCCAGTACTTC.

The chain's CDR3 is CASSPGTGFGEAFF. Here the CDR3 DNA reads TGTGCCAGCAGCCCCGGGACAGGGTTTGGTGAAGCTTTCTTT. The chain couples TRBV7-9 to TRBJ1-1; TRBD1 matches 9 bases. V lost 5 bases to trimming and J lost 7 bases; unmatched junction nucleotides: 8. CDR3 length equals 14 residues. CDR1 SEHNR and CDR2 FQNEAQ come from the germline V gene (reference sequence).

V and J are TRBV7-9 and TRBJ2-7, with a tentative D call TRBD2 (5 bases). V was pared by 4 bases and J by 9 bases, with 19 bases between. This CDR3 has 14 residues. Per germline, CDR1 SEHNR and CDR2 FQNEAQ (reference sequence). DNA of the CDR3: TGTGCCAGCAGCTCCCCCGGGGAGAATAAGGGGCAGTACTTC. It specifies CASSSPGENKGQYF. Drawing the rest from reference TRBV7-9 and TRBJ2-7, the complete variable domain is DTGVSQNPRHKITKRGQNVTFRCDPISEHNRLYWYRQTLGQGPEFLTYFQNEAQLEKSRLLSDRFSAERPKGSFSTLEIQRTEQGDSAMYLCASSSPGENKGQYFGPGTRLTVT.

This clone was recorded once. V usage is TRBV10-3 and J usage is TRBJ2-7; tentative D call: TRBD2 (5 bases). CDR3 length: 13 amino acids. Germline lookup yields CDR1 ENHRY and CDR2 SYGVKD. Trimming took 11 bases from V and 7 from J, leaving 21 bases between them. CDR3: CAALVGEGREQYF. The CDR3 DNA sequence: TGTGCCGCCCTGGTCGGGGAAGGACGTGAGCAGTACTTC.

The CDR3 region is CASSQSSGQAYLITQYF. The CDR3, as DNA: TGTGCCAGCAGCCAGTCGAGCGGGCAGGCATATTTGATAACGCAGTATTTT. This chain joins TRBV4-2 and TRBJ2-3, with D possibly being TRBD2 (6 bases). V lost 3 bases to trimming and J lost 9 bases, with 25 bases between them. The CDR3 is 17 amino acids. The germline V gene encodes CDR1 LGHNA and CDR2 YNFKEQ.

This chain joins TRBV6-6 and TRBJ1-5; TRBD1 agrees at 8 bases. From germline, CDR1 is MNHNY and CDR2 SVGAGI (reference sequence). CDR3 size: 15 residues. The junction had 6 bases not matched to a gene; V was cut back by 2 bases and J by 6 bases. The chain's CDR3 is CASSYAQGAVQPQHF. The CDR3 bases are TGTGCCAGCAGTTACGCGCAGGGGGCTGTTCAGCCCCAGCATTTT.